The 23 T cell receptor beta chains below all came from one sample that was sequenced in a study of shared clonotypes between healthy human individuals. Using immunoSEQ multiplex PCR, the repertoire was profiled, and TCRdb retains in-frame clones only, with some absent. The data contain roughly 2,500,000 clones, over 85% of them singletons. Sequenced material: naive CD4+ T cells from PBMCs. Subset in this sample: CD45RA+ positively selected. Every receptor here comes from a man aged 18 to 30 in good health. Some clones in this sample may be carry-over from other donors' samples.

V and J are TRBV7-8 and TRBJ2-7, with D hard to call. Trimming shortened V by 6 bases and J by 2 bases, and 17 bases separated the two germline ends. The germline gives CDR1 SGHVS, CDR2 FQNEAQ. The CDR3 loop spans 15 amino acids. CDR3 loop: CASSFLRHSPYEQYF. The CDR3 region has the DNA TGTGCCAGCAGTTTCCTCCGCCACTCACCCTACGAGCAGTACTTC.

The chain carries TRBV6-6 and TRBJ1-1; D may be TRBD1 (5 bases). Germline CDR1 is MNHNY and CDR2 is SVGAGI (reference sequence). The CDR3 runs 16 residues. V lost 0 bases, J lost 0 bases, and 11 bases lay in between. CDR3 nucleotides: TGTGCCAGCAGTTACTCTCCAGGGCGTATGAACACTGAAGCTTTCTTT. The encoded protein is CASSYSPGRMNTEAFF.

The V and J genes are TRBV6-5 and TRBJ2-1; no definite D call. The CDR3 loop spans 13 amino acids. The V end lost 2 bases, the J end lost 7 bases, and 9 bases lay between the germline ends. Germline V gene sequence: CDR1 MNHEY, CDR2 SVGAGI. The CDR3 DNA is TGTGCCAGCAGTTACACCCACTTGAATGAGCAGTTCTTC. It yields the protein CASSYTHLNEQFF.

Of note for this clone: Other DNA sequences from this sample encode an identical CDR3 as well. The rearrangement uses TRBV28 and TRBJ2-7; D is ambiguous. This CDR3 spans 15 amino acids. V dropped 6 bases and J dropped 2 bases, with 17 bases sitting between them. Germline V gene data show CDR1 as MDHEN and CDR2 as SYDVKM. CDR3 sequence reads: CASSPPGRAPYEQYF. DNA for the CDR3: TGTGCCAGCAGCCCCCCCGGCCGGGCCCCCTACGAGCAGTACTTC.

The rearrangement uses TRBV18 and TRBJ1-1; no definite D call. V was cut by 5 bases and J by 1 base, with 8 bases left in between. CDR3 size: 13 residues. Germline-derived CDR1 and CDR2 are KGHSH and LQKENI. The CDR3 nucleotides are TGTGCCAGCTCAACAAACCAGAACACTGAAGCTTTCTTT. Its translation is CASSTNQNTEAFF.

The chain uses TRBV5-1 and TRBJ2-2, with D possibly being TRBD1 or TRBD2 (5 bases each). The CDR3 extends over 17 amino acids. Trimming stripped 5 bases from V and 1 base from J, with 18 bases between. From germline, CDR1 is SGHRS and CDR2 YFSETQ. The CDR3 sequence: CASSPRPGTVNTGELFF. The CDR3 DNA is TGCGCCAGCAGTCCTCGACCCGGGACGGTGAACACCGGGGAGCTGTTTTTT.

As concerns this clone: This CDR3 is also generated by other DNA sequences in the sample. CDR3 in DNA: TGCGCCAGCAGCTTGGTACTAGCGGGAGTTGCAGATACGCAGTATTTT. Amino acids: CASSLVLAGVADTQYF. This chain joins TRBV5-1 and TRBJ2-3; TRBD2 matches at 11 bases. Germline assignment: CDR1 SGHRS and CDR2 YFSETQ. After removal of 0 bases from V and 4 bases from J, the junction contained 4 bases not matched to a gene. The CDR3 totals 16 residues.

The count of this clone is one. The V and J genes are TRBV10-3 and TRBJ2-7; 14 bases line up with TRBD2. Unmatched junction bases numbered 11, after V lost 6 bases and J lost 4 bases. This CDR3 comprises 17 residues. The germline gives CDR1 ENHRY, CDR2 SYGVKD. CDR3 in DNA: TGTGCCATCAGGGAAACCGGGACTAGCGGGAGAGTGTACGAGCAGTACTTC. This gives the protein CAIRETGTSGRVYEQYF.

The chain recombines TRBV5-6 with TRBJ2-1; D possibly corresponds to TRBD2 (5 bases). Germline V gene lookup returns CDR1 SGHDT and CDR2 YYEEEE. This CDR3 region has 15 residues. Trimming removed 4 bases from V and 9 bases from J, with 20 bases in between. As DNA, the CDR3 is TGTGCCAGCAGCCCTGGCGGAAACGTGGCGGGTGAGCAGTTCTTC. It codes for CASSPGGNVAGEQFF.

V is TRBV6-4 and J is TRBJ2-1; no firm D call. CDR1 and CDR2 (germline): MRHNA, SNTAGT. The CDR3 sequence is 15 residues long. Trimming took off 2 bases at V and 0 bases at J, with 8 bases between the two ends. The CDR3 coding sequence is TGTGCCAGCAGTGACGAGATGGGCTCCTACAATGAGCAGTTCTTC. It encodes CASSDEMGSYNEQFF.

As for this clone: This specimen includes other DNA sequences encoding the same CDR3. Here the CDR3 DNA reads TGTGCCAGCTCACCGCGGGAGGGCACCGGGGAGCTGTTTTTT. Amino acid sequence: CASSPREGTGELFF. The gene calls are TRBV18 and TRBJ2-2; 9 bases agree with TRBD2. V shed 3 bases, J shed 4 bases, and the junction held 0 bases outside the gene matches. Germline CDR1 reads KGHSH; CDR2 reads LQKENI. The CDR3 is 14 amino acids.

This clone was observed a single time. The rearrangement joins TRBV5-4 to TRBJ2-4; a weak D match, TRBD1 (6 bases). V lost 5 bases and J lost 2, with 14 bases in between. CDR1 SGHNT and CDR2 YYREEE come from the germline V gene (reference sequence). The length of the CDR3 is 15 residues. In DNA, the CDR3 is TGTGCCAGCAGTAGAACCGGGACATCCAAAAACATTCAGTACTTC. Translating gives CASSRTGTSKNIQYF.

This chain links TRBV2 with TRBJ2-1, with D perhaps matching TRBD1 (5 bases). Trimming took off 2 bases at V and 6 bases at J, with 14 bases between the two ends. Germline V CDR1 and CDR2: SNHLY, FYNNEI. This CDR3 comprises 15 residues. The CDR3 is CASSEKGSAPNEQFF. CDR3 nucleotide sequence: TGTGCCAGCAGTGAAAAGGGGTCAGCCCCCAATGAGCAGTTCTTC.

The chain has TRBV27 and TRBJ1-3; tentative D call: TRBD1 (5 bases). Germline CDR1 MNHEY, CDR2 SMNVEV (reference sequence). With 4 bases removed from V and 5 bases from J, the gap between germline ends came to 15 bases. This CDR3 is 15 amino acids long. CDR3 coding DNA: TGTGCCAGCAGTTCGGGACCGGGGGTTCGAAACACCATATATTTT. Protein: CASSSGPGVRNTIYF.

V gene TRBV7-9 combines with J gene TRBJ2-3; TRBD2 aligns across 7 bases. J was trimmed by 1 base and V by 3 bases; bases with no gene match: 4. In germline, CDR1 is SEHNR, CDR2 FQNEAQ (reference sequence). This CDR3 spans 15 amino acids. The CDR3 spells CASSFASGRTDTQYF. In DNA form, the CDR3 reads TGTGCCAGCAGCTTCGCTAGCGGCCGCACAGATACGCAGTATTTT.

CDR3 DNA sequence: TGTGCCAGCAGTCCCCAGGGGCGGGCTAGGGATCAGCCCCAGCATTTT. Its translation is CASSPQGRARDQPQHF. The chain employs TRBV28 and TRBJ1-5; D perhaps matches TRBD1 (6 bases). The V end was cut by 5 bases, the J end by 5 bases, with 19 bases between. The CDR3 is 16 amino acids. Per germline, CDR1 MDHEN and CDR2 SYDVKM. Full variable domain (missing parts from reference TRBV28 and TRBJ1-5): DVKVTQSSRYLVKRTGEKVFLECVQDMDHENMFWYRQDPGLGLRLIYFSYDVKMKEKGDIPEGYSVSREKKERFSLILESASTNQTSMYLCASSPQGRARDQPQHFGDGTRLSIL.

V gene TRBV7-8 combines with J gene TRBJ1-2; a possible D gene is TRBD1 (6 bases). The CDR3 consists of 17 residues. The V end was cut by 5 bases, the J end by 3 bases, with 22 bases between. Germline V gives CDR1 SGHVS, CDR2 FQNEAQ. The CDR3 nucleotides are TGTGCCAGCAGCCCTCCCCCGGTAGGGGGACCATACTATGGCTACACCTTC. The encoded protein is CASSPPPVGGPYYGYTF.

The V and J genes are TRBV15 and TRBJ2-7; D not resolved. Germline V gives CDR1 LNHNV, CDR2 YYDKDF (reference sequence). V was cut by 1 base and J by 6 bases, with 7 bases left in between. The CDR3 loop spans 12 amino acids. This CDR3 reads CATSRGGSEQYF. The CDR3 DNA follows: TGTGCCACCAGCAGAGGGGGAAGCGAGCAGTACTTC.

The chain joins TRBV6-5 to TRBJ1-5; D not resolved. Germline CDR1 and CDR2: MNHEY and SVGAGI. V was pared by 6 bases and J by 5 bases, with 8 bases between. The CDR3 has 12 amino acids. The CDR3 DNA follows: TGTGCCAGCAGAACGAGGGATCAGCCCCAGCATTTT. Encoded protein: CASRTRDQPQHF.

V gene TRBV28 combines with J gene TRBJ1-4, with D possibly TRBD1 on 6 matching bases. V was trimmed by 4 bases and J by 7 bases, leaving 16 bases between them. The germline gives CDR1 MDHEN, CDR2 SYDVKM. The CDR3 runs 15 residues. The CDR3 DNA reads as TGTGCCAGCAGTTGGACACAGGGTCCTCGTGAAAAACTGTTTTTT. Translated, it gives CASSWTQGPREKLFF.

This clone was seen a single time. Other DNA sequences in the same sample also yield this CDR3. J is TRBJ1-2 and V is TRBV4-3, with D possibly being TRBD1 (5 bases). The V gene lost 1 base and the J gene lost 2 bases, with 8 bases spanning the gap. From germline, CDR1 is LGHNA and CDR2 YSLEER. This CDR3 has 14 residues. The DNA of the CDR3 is TGCGCCAGCAGCCAAGGCACAGGCAACTATGGCTACACCTTC. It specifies CASSQGTGNYGYTF.

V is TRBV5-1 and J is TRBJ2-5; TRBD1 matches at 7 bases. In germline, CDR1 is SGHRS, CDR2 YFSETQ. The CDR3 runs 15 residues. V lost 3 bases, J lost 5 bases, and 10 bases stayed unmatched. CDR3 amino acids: CASSYNPTGQETQYF. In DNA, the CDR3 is TGCGCCAGCAGCTACAACCCGACAGGGCAGGAGACCCAGTACTTC. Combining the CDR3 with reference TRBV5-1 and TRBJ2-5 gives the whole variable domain KAGVTQTPRYLIKTRGQQVTLSCSPISGHRSVSWYQQTPGQGLQFLFEYFSETQRNKGNFPGRFSGRQFSNSRSEMNVSTLELGDSALYLCASSYNPTGQETQYFGPGTRLLVL.

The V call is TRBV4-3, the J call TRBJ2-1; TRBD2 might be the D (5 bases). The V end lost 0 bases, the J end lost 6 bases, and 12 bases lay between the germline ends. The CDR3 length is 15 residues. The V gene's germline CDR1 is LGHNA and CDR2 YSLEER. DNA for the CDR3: TGCGCCAGCAGCCAAGATGAGCGGTTTGGCAATGAGCAGTTCTTC. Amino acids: CASSQDERFGNEQFF.